Listed below are T cell receptor beta chains from one sample, sequenced in a study of blood T cell repertoires in COVID-19. TCRdb's copy holds only in-frame clones and misses some; the assay was immunoSEQ multiplex PCR. Of about 300,000 clones listed, more than 70% are singletons. Material: peripheral blood. Receptor source: a woman in her 30s who had recovered from COVID-19. CDR3s include the opening cysteine and the closing phenylalanine or tryptophan. Fields, in order: J gene, V gene, CDR3 length, D gene, CDR3 protein. The D gene is left open where the match is weak.

TRBJ2-7 | TRBV6-5 | 13 | NA | CASRRQLGYEQYF
TRBJ2-5 | TRBV28 | 14 | NA | CASSWGNRAETQYF
TRBJ1-1 | TRBV5-1 | 12 | NA | CASSLVVREAFF
TRBJ2-7 | TRBV19 | 17 | TRBD1 | CASSIAAPGQGAYEQYF
TRBJ1-2 | TRBV12-3/TRBV12-4 | 12 | NA | CASSPGQYGYTF
TRBJ1-5 | TRBV6-4 | 15 | NA | CASSGDGGASGPQHF
TRBJ1-2 | TRBV5-6 | 14 | NA | CASSAGTYNYGYTF
TRBJ1-2 | TRBV7-2 | 16 | NA | CASSLQGYNALYGYTF
TRBJ2-7 | TRBV10-3 | 13 | NA | CAISEQNSYEQYF
TRBJ2-5 | TRBV10-3 | 13 | TRBD2 | CASNSRGEETQYF
TRBJ1-4 | TRBV19 | 15 | NA | CASSPQLAGGVKLFF
TRBJ2-1 | TRBV27 | 14 | TRBD1 | CASSFSRGRNEQFF
TRBJ1-2 | TRBV4-1 | 13 | NA | CASSQDVLYGYTF
TRBJ2-5 | TRBV7-9 | 17 | TRBD1 | CASSPDTPGQSQETQYF
TRBJ1-3 | TRBV28 | 17 | TRBD1 | CASSPPEGQGSGNTIYF
TRBJ2-7 | TRBV29-1 | 12 | TRBD1 | CSAGTASYEQYF
TRBJ2-3 | TRBV5-1 | 15 | NA | CASSLDYSSTDTQYF
TRBJ1-2 | TRBV3-1/TRBV3-2 | 21 | NA | CASSSTLFQGGHDQLDYGYTF
TRBJ1-1 | TRBV9 | 15 | TRBD1 | CASSMDRVMNTEAFF
TRBJ2-2 | TRBV6-5 | 15 | TRBD1 | CASRPGQANTGELFF
TRBJ1-1 | TRBV5-1 | 14 | NA | CASSFGAANTEAFF
TRBJ1-2 | TRBV27 | 15 | NA | CASSPWGGQNYGYTF
TRBJ1-1 | TRBV24-1 | 16 | NA | CATRPSGDGGSTEAFF
TRBJ1-2 | TRBV7-8 | 15 | TRBD1 | CASSYNTGQGGGYTF
TRBJ2-5 | TRBV7-2 | 19 | TRBD2 | CASSKAPGLAGGPQETQYF
TRBJ2-3 | TRBV27 | 18 | NA | CASTKGGVWGESTDTQYF
TRBJ2-2 | TRBV3-1/TRBV3-2 | 13 | NA | CASSPAGAGELFF
TRBJ1-1 | TRBV7-2 | 13 | NA | CASSLGQKTEAFF
TRBJ1-2 | TRBV19 | 15 | NA | CASSPQQGLFYGYTF
TRBJ1-2 | TRBV2 | 15 | TRBD1 | CASSEAPGTVLGYTF
TRBJ2-4 | TRBV7-2 | 16 | TRBD2 | CASSLGPSGRGNIQYF
TRBJ1-3 | TRBV18 | 12 | NA | CASSPLGNTIYF
TRBJ1-2 | TRBV7-9 | 12 | NA | CASSFDSYGYTF
TRBJ1-2 | TRBV4-3 | 15 | NA | CASSQGPQGDYGYTF
TRBJ1-6 | TRBV9 | 12 | NA | CASSALNSPLHF
TRBJ2-5 | TRBV6-5 | 11 | NA | CASNQGKTQYF
TRBJ1-6 | TRBV21-1 | 17 | NA | CASSKGPSAGRNSPLHF
TRBJ2-1 | TRBV2 | 15 | NA | CASSVAGVSYNEQFF
TRBJ2-5 | TRBV5-1 | 15 | TRBD1 | CASSLGTGWEETQYF
TRBJ2-3 | TRBV27 | 17 | TRBD2 | CASSPRTSGARTDTQYF
TRBJ1-5 | TRBV28 | 20 | NA | CASSFSRGPTVGYSNQPQHF
TRBJ2-2 | TRBV7-2 | 16 | NA | CASSLVSGIDTGELFF
TRBJ1-5 | TRBV19 | 16 | TRBD1 | CASSIPGQGSGQPQHF
TRBJ1-5 | TRBV2 | 16 | TRBD1 | CASSARGLGSNQPQHF
TRBJ2-7 | TRBV11-3 | 14 | NA | CASSLGEGSYEQYF
TRBJ1-1 | TRBV29-1 | 12 | NA | CSASRGFTEAFF